This T cell receptor (beta chain) was retrieved from a study of response to subunit inactivated influenza vaccine. This clonotype is medium-sized (0.01 to 0.1%). TCRdb used MiXCR to reprocess the RT-PCR reads, holding one entry per CDR3 protein. The sample has over 150,000 distinct CDR3 sequences; approximately 11% are singletons. The V end was cut by 0 bases, the J end by 6 bases, with 12 bases between. This CDR3 spans 15 amino acids. In germline, CDR1 is LNHNV, CDR2 YYDKDF (reference sequence). This sequence originates from a man in his fifties who received an inactivated influenza vaccine. The rearrangement uses TRBV15 and TRBJ2-1; D might be TRBD2 (7 bases). Sequencing used non-naive T cells sorted from PBMCs, obtained about 6 weeks after vaccination. This chain's CDR3 is CATSRDAGAFNEQFF. The CDR3 region has the DNA TGTGCCACCAGCAGAGATGCGGGGGCCTTCAATGAGCAGTTCTTC.